This T cell receptor (beta chain) is drawn from a study of blood T cell repertoires in COVID-19. Background on the study: Italy, Spain and the United States were the sources of the convalescent and acute COVID-19 samples. Sources were T cells, B-cell-depleted T cells, or PBMCs; the material itself was cDNA or gDNA.

The J segment lost 7 bases and the V segment lost 5 bases, leaving 13 bases of the junction unmatched. This CDR3 has 16 residues. Germline values: CDR1 LNHDA, CDR2 SQIVND (reference sequence). Repertoires were generated with immunoSEQ multiplex PCR, while TCRdb's copy carries only in-frame clones and drops some. Of 120,000 or so clones listed, 70% to 90% are singletons. This TCR came from a woman aged 45-65 years with active or convalescent COVID-19. The J gene is TRBJ1-5, the V gene TRBV19; 8 bases are shared with TRBD1. The sequenced material came from peripheral blood. The CDR3 loop is CASSPLTGESEQPQHF. DNA for the CDR3: TGTGCCAGTAGTCCATTGACAGGGGAATCGGAGCAGCCCCAGCATTTT.